This T cell receptor (beta chain) was identified in a study of PD-1 blockade in mismatch repair-deficient tumors. About the study: All were previously treated, progressing patients with 12 mismatch repair-deficient cancer types. Study findings and constraints: Tumor-resident clones, often undetectable pretreatment in blood, expanded then contracted after pembrolizumab.

The table came from immunoSEQ multiplex PCR; TCRdb's copy has only in-frame clones and leaves some out. The sample has about 19,000 clones, more than 65% seen once. The CDR3 is 16 amino acids. The V end lost 5 bases, the J end lost 1 base, and 15 bases lay between the germline ends. The germline V gene encodes CDR1 LNHDA and CDR2 SQIVND (reference sequence). TCR sequencing covered three patients who responded to pembrolizumab. Concerning this clone: Its antigen is undetermined.

The clonotype originates from an adult with mismatch repair-deficient cancer. The source material was PBMCs, sampled 52 weeks after starting pembrolizumab. This chain uses TRBV19 with TRBJ1-3, with a weak D call TRBD1 (6 bases). The CDR3 DNA reads TGTGCCAGTAGTTCCCTCCCTGGACAGTCTGGAAACACCATATATTTT. It translates to CASSSLPGQSGNTIYF. Together with reference TRBV19 and TRBJ1-3, the CDR3 gives the full variable domain: DGGITQSPKYLFRKEGQNVTLSCEQNLNHDAMYWYRQDPGQGLRLIYYSQIVNDFQKGDIAEGYSVSREKKESFPLTVTSAQKNPTAFYLCASSSLPGQSGNTIYFGEGSWLTVV.